The 22 T cell receptor beta chains below were found in one sample sequenced in a study of T cell repertoires in cytomegalovirus infection. TCRdb re-analysed the reads in MiXCR, keeping a single row per CDR3 protein. The sample comprises around 180,000 distinct CDR3 sequences, around 20% of which are singletons, and around 2.7% rests with the top ten. The specimen sequenced was PBMCs. The receptor source for this set is a human donor in good health (CMV status not recorded). Some clones in this sample may be carry-over from other donors' samples.

This clonotype was observed at least ten times. The chain's CDR3 is CASSLEYRALETQYF. DNA of the CDR3: TGTGCCAGCAGCTTAGAGTACAGGGCCTTAGAGACCCAGTACTTC. This chain connects TRBV7-2 to TRBJ2-5; possibly TRBD1 for D (6 bases). V was pared by 1 base and J by 4 bases, with 13 bases between. The CDR3 loop spans 15 amino acids. CDR1 is SGHTA and CDR2 is FQGNSA in the germline V gene.

The chain recombines TRBV6-2 or TRBV6-3 with TRBJ2-6; 14 positions match TRBD2. Per the germline V gene, CDR1 is MNHEY and CDR2 is SVGEGT. Trimming cost V 6 bases and J 4 bases; bases outside gene matches: 8. The CDR3 has 18 residues. This CDR3 reads CASRTTSGRALGANVLTF. Written as DNA, the CDR3 is TGTGCCAGCAGGACGACTAGCGGGAGGGCCTTGGGGGCCAACGTCCTGACTTTC.

J is TRBJ2-1 and V is TRBV7-9; 10 bases are shared with TRBD2. The CDR3 contains 16 residues. The V and J ends lost 4 bases and 4 bases, in that order; junction bases with no gene match: 7. CDR1 and CDR2 (germline): SEHNR, FQNEAQ (reference sequence). Here the CDR3 DNA reads TGTGCCAGCAGCTCCTACGGACTAGCGGAATACAATGAGCAGTTCTTC. This codes for CASSSYGLAEYNEQFF.

This clonotype was observed at least ten times. The chain couples TRBV10-1 to TRBJ2-7; possibly TRBD2 for D (6 bases). The CDR3 length is 13 residues. The V gene lost 5 bases and the J gene lost 2 bases, with 10 bases spanning the gap. The V gene's germline CDR1 is WNHNN and CDR2 SYGVQD (reference sequence). CDR3 residues: CASSPGLTYEQYF. The DNA of the CDR3 is TGCGCCAGCAGTCCGGGACTGACCTACGAGCAGTACTTC.

The chain couples TRBV14 to TRBJ1-3; D is unresolved. V lost 5 bases and J 3 bases, leaving 17 bases between the germline ends. CDR3 length: 16 residues. CDR1 is SGHDN and CDR2 is FVKESK in the germline V gene. The CDR3 DNA is TGTGCCAGCAGCTTAAAGCGGGCAGACCTTGGAAACACCATATATTTT. Translation gives CASSLKRADLGNTIYF. Drawing the rest from reference TRBV14 and TRBJ1-3, the complete variable domain is EAGVTQFPSHSVIEKGQTVTLRCDPISGHDNLYWYRRVMGKEIKFLLHFVKESKQDESGMPNNRFLAERTGGTYSTLKVQPAELEDSGVYFCASSLKRADLGNTIYFGEGSWLTVV.

This chain joins TRBV7-2 and TRBJ1-2; D unclear. This CDR3 comprises 14 residues. Germline V CDR1 and CDR2: SGHTA, FQGNSA. V dropped 2 bases and J dropped 8 bases, with 15 bases sitting between them. As DNA, the CDR3 is TGTGCCAGCAGCTTATGGTCGGAAGGCGGCGGCTACACCTTC. This gives the protein CASSLWSEGGGYTF. Based on the CDR3 plus reference TRBV7-2 and TRBJ1-2, the full variable domain is GAGVSQSPSNKVTEKGKDVELRCDPISGHTALYWYRQSLGQGLEFLIYFQGNSAPDKSGLPSDRFSAERTGGSVSTLTIQRTQQEDSAVYLCASSLWSEGGGYTFGSGTRLTVV.

In this sample, this clonotype turned up many times. The V gene is TRBV7-2, the J gene TRBJ1-1; tentatively, D is TRBD1 (5 bases). The V end was cut by 4 bases, the J end by 3 bases, with 21 bases between. The CDR3 consists of 17 residues. Germline V CDR1 and CDR2: SGHTA, FQGNSA. This CDR3 reads CASSYIFARGRDTEAFF. Written as DNA, the CDR3 is TGTGCCAGCAGCTACATTTTCGCGAGGGGAAGGGACACTGAAGCTTTCTTT.

This clonotype was detected ten times or more. The chain combines TRBV18 with TRBJ2-3; TRBD2 is a possible D gene (6 bases). Trimming pared 3 bases from V and 2 bases from J, leaving 9 bases between. CDR3 length: 14 amino acids. Germline CDR1 and CDR2: KGHSH and LQKENI. CDR3 in DNA: TGTGCCAGCTCACCGGGACTGGTCACAGATACGCAGTATTTT. This codes for CASSPGLVTDTQYF.

The gene calls are TRBV7-6 and TRBJ2-3; TRBD2 agrees at 12 bases. Germline lookup yields CDR1 SGHVS and CDR2 FNYEAQ. The CDR3 runs to 15 residues. V shed 3 bases and J 6 bases; nucleotides not matched to a gene: 4. The CDR3 nucleotides are TGTGCCAGCAGCTTGACTAGCGGGAGCCCCGATACGCAGTATTTT. Translating gives CASSLTSGSPDTQYF.

The gene calls are TRBV18 and TRBJ2-3, with 9 bases aligning to TRBD1. The CDR3 loop spans 16 amino acids. The germline gives CDR1 KGHSH, CDR2 LQKENI. After removal of 3 bases from V and 0 bases from J, the junction contained 4 bases not matched to a gene. CDR3 sequence: CASSPGDRVSTDTQYF. The CDR3 DNA follows: TGTGCCAGCTCACCGGGGGACAGGGTTAGCACAGATACGCAGTATTTT.

This clonotype was recorded a few times. The chain links TRBV19 to TRBJ2-1; unclear D gene. Trimming took 3 bases from V and 6 from J, leaving 12 bases between them. Germline loops: CDR1 LNHDA, CDR2 SQIVND (reference sequence). This CDR3 contains 14 residues. The chain's CDR3 is CASSISSSSNEQFF. The CDR3 DNA follows: TGTGCCAGTAGTATCTCGTCAAGCAGCAATGAGCAGTTCTTC.

The rearrangement links TRBV7-9 to TRBJ2-7, with 9 nucleotides matching TRBD2. Unmatched junction bases numbered 6, after V lost 3 bases and J lost 3 bases. Looked up from germline, CDR1 is SEHNR and CDR2 is FQNEAQ (reference sequence). The CDR3 runs to 15 residues. DNA of the CDR3: TGTGCCAGCAGCTTGGCAGCGGGAGGTCTCTACGAGCAGTACTTC. Amino acids: CASSLAAGGLYEQYF.

The J gene is TRBJ2-7, the V gene TRBV27; 8 bases map to TRBD1. Trimming took 6 bases from V and 3 from J; bases not matched to a gene: 4. CDR1 and CDR2 from the germline V gene are MNHEY and SMNVEV (reference sequence). The CDR3 runs 13 residues. This CDR3 is CASRRDRFYEQYF. CDR3 nucleotides: TGTGCCAGCAGGCGGGACAGGTTCTACGAGCAGTACTTC.

This clonotype was seen at least ten times. A junction end diverges from the germline sequence, so it may reflect a read error. This chain joins TRBV7-2 and TRBJ2-7; D possibly uses TRBD1 or TRBD2 (5 bases each). The CDR3 sequence is 14 residues long. Germline values: CDR1 SGHTA, CDR2 FQGNSA. CDR3 region: CASSLARDGYVQYF. The CDR3 DNA reads as TGTGCCAGCAGCTTAGCGAGGGACGGCTACGTGCAGTACTTC.

The rearrangement links TRBV12-3 or TRBV12-4 to TRBJ2-5, with TRBD1 matching over 8 bases. Trimming cost V 6 bases and J 5 bases; bases outside gene matches: 8. The length of the CDR3 is 14 residues. The DNA of the CDR3 is TGTGCCAGCAGGCGCACAGGGGGGCGGGAGACCCAGTACTTC. Translated, it gives CASRRTGGRETQYF.

A few counts support this clonotype. The V gene is TRBV28, the J gene TRBJ1-1; D unresolved. CDR3 length: 12 residues. Trimming removed 5 bases from V and 11 bases from J, with 15 bases in between. Germline V gene sequence: CDR1 MDHEN, CDR2 SYDVKM. In DNA, the CDR3 is TGTGCCAGCAGTCTCCTGTGGGCCCAGGCTTTCTTT. Amino acids: CASSLLWAQAFF.

V is TRBV5-1 and J is TRBJ2-1; no reliable D call. CDR1 and CDR2 from the germline V gene are SGHRS and YFSETQ. The CDR3 runs 14 residues. The V gene lost 0 bases and the J gene lost 6 bases, with 10 bases spanning the gap. The CDR3 region is CASSLGHTSNEQFF. The CDR3, as DNA: TGCGCCAGCAGCTTGGGACACACTTCCAATGAGCAGTTCTTC.

This chain uses TRBV5-1 with TRBJ1-1; D possibly corresponds to TRBD1 (6 bases). Deletions cut 0 bases from V and 3 bases from J, with 12 bases between. This CDR3 region has 15 residues. CDR1 and CDR2 (germline): SGHRS, YFSETQ. CDR3 loop: CASSLDRVQDTEAFF. The CDR3 DNA is TGCGCCAGCAGCTTGGACAGGGTGCAGGACACTGAAGCTTTCTTT.

This clonotype has only a few counts. The V call is TRBV11-2, the J call TRBJ2-1; D is possibly TRBD1 (5 bases). Trimming stripped 5 bases from V and 3 bases from J, with 17 bases between. The CDR3 totals 16 residues. Germline CDR1 reads SGHAT; CDR2 reads FQNNGV. The CDR3 spells CASSLSQGRSYNEQFF. Here the CDR3 DNA reads TGTGCCAGCAGCCTAAGCCAGGGAAGGAGCTACAATGAGCAGTTCTTC.

V gene TRBV7-3 combines with J gene TRBJ2-1, with 8 bases matching TRBD2. The CDR3 sequence is 18 residues long. V gave up 4 bases and J gave up 8 bases; unmatched junction bases: 19. CDR1 and CDR2 (germline): SGHTA, FQGTGA. CDR3 sequence: CASSYRPFGGGRSDEQFF. The CDR3 region has the DNA TGTGCCAGCAGCTATAGACCTTTCGGGGGCGGGAGGAGCGATGAGCAGTTCTTC.

This clonotype turned up a few times. The chain joins TRBV2 to TRBJ1-2; 7 bases agree with TRBD1. Germline trimming cut 8 bases from V and 14 bases from J; bases unmatched to any gene: 17. Germline V gives CDR1 SNHLY, CDR2 FYNNEI. The CDR3 length is 13 residues. CDR3 coding DNA: TGTGCCAGCGCCCCCCCGGGACAGACCTCGTGGACCTTC. Amino acids: CASAPPGQTSWTF. Complete variable domain (other parts from reference TRBV2 and TRBJ1-2): EPEVTQTPSHQVTQMGQEVILRCVPISNHLYFYWYRQILGQKVEFLVSFYNNEISEKSEIFDDQFSVERPDGSNFTLKIRSTKLEDSAMYFCASAPPGQTSWTFGSGTRLTVV.

The rearrangement links TRBV5-4 to TRBJ1-1, with a tentative D call TRBD1 (6 bases). The length of the CDR3 is 16 residues. Looked up from germline, CDR1 is SGHNT and CDR2 is YYREEE (reference sequence). Deletions cut 3 bases from V and 3 bases from J, with 18 bases between. CDR3 protein: CASSYLLGGAYTEAFF. Written as DNA, the CDR3 is TGTGCCAGCAGCTATCTTCTCGGGGGCGCGTACACTGAAGCTTTCTTT. Full variable domain (missing parts from reference TRBV5-4 and TRBJ1-1): ETGVTQSPTHLIKTRGQQVTLRCSSQSGHNTVSWYQQALGQGPQFIFQYYREEENGRGNFPPRFSGLQFPNYSSELNVNALELDDSALYLCASSYLLGGAYTEAFFGQGTRLTVV.